This T cell receptor beta chain was profiled in a study of Graves' ophthalmopathy and Graves' hyperthyroidism. Trimming stripped 3 bases from V and 6 bases from J, with 9 bases between. Germline V gives CDR1 GTSNPN, CDR2 SVGIG (reference sequence). This CDR3 is built from 13 residues. This clonotype was counted at least ten times. RNA transcripts were the template, and TCR beta CDR3 regions were amplified from them. Investigators did first-round RT-PCR with HTBI primers, then second-round multiplex PCR. From the multiplex PCR reads, TCRdb called clonotypes with MiXCR, one entry per CDR3 protein. This sample yields 340,000 or so distinct CDR3 sequences, of which roughly 16% are seen a single time; about 12% belongs to the top ten. Under 3 months in duration, the ophthalmopathy in affected donors had moderate-to-severe activity, CAS ≥3 and NOSPECS ≥4. Certain patients were not enrolled. These were patients with other autoimmune diseases, uncontrolled infections, pregnancy or lactation.

What was sequenced was peripheral blood. The receptor comes from an adult man with Graves' ophthalmopathy. The chain has TRBV30 and TRBJ1-6; D gene ambiguous. The CDR3 protein is CAWRSDLNSPLHF. CDR3 coding DNA: TGTGCCTGGAGGTCAGACCTTAATTCACCCCTCCACTTT.